The 17 T cell receptor beta chains below were found in one sample sequenced in a study of blood T cell repertoires in COVID-19. Some clones are missing from TCRdb's copy, which holds only in-frame ones; the method was immunoSEQ multiplex PCR. The sample contains roughly 440,000 clones, roughly 88% of which appear only once. The sample comprised peripheral blood. The receptors here all came from a woman aged 50 to 60 with COVID-19, enrolled during active disease.

This clone has a single count. The chain has TRBV2 and TRBJ2-1; D is ambiguous. The germline V and J ends were trimmed by 6 bases and 1 base, with 7 bases remaining between them. The length of the CDR3 is 13 residues. Germline lookup yields CDR1 SNHLY and CDR2 FYNNEI. The chain's CDR3 is CASRVRSYNEQFF. For the CDR3, the DNA is TGTGCCAGCAGGGTCAGATCCTACAATGAGCAGTTCTTC.

The gene calls are TRBV27 and TRBJ1-4; a possible D gene is TRBD1 (5 bases). Germline V gene lookup returns CDR1 MNHEY and CDR2 SMNVEV (reference sequence). The CDR3 is 13 residues long. Trimming removed 5 bases at V and 7 bases at J, with 11 bases between. CDR3 bases: TGTGCCAGCAGTCCCCTAACAGGTGAAAAACTGTTTTTT. Its translation is CASSPLTGEKLFF.

This chain joins TRBV5-1 and TRBJ1-4; a possible D gene is TRBD1 (5 bases). Germline values: CDR1 SGHRS, CDR2 YFSETQ. The CDR3 has 13 amino acids. With 4 bases removed from V and 12 bases from J, the gap between germline ends came to 16 bases. The CDR3 protein is CASSPIRGEELFF. The CDR3 DNA sequence: TGCGCCAGCAGCCCTATCAGAGGGGAGGAACTGTTTTTT.

The chain combines TRBV6-5 with TRBJ2-7; maybe TRBD1 (5 bases). CDR1 MNHEY and CDR2 SVGAGI come from the germline V gene. This CDR3 has 14 amino acids. V was trimmed by 8 bases and J by 4 bases, leaving 18 bases between them. The CDR3 loop is CASQRTRSAYEQYF. The CDR3 DNA reads as TGTGCCAGCCAGAGGACAAGATCTGCGTACGAGCAGTACTTC.

The V call is TRBV6-5, the J call TRBJ2-7, with 9 bases identical to TRBD1. V shed 0 bases and J 0 bases; nucleotides not matched to a gene: 3. Germline lookup yields CDR1 MNHEY and CDR2 SVGAGI. This CDR3 has 16 residues. CDR3 in DNA: TGTGCCAGCAGTTACTCGACGGACAGGGGCTCCTACGAGCAGTACTTC. Its translation is CASSYSTDRGSYEQYF.

The chain couples TRBV12-3 or TRBV12-4 to TRBJ2-5; D is possibly TRBD2 (5 bases). The CDR3 loop spans 13 amino acids. Trimming removed 5 bases at V and 4 bases at J, with 11 bases between. CDR3 sequence: CASSLERAETQYF. CDR3 coding DNA: TGTGCCAGCAGTCTTGAGAGGGCAGAGACCCAGTACTTC.

The rearrangement uses TRBV27 and TRBJ2-7; D not resolved. V was shortened by 0 bases and J by 3 bases, with 6 bases between the two germline ends. This CDR3 has 13 residues. Per germline, CDR1 MNHEY and CDR2 SMNVEV (reference sequence). This chain's CDR3 is CASSLSPDYEQYF. CDR3 in DNA: TGTGCCAGCAGTTTATCGCCAGACTACGAGCAGTACTTC.

This rearrangement joins TRBV30 to TRBJ2-2; D is possibly TRBD1 (5 bases). CDR3 length: 14 amino acids. CDR1 is GTSNPN and CDR2 is SVGIG in the germline V gene (reference sequence). V lost 3 bases to trimming and J lost 2 bases, with 10 bases between them. The CDR3 spells CAWRKGHNTGELFF. CDR3 nucleotides: TGTGCCTGGAGAAAGGGGCATAACACCGGGGAGCTGTTTTTT.

The chain joins TRBV29-1 to TRBJ2-1, with D unresolved. This CDR3 spans 11 amino acids. V lost 4 bases, J lost 5 bases, and 6 bases lay in between. Germline V lookup: CDR1 SQVTM, CDR2 ANQGSEA. The CDR3 here is CSVGQDNEQFF. Written as DNA, the CDR3 is TGCAGCGTTGGGCAAGACAATGAGCAGTTCTTC.

The genes are TRBV7-3 and TRBJ1-2; 7 nucleotides match TRBD1. The germline CDR1 and CDR2 sequences are SGHTA and FQGTGA. The CDR3 totals 13 residues. Trimming at V came to 1 base and at J to 8 bases, leaving 4 bases not matched to a gene. The CDR3 loop is CASSLRQGMGYTF. The CDR3 DNA sequence: TGTGCCAGCAGCTTAAGACAGGGTATGGGCTACACCTTC.

The genes are TRBV5-1 and TRBJ2-7; TRBD2 matches 7 bases. The CDR3 has 13 residues. The V segment lost 0 bases and the J segment 5 bases; nucleotides outside the gene matches: 2. In germline, CDR1 is SGHRS, CDR2 YFSETQ. The CDR3 here is CASSLGGGNEQYF. DNA for the CDR3: TGCGCCAGCAGCTTGGGCGGGGGAAACGAGCAGTACTTC.

The chain has TRBV19 and TRBJ2-4, with D perhaps TRBD1 (5 bases). V lost 1 base, J lost 9 bases, and 7 bases lay in between. Germline CDR1 reads LNHDA; CDR2 reads SQIVND (reference sequence). The CDR3 has 12 amino acids. CDR3 amino acids: CASSIAQGIQYF. Here the CDR3 DNA reads TGTGCCAGTAGTATAGCCCAGGGCATTCAGTACTTC. The whole variable domain, filled in from reference TRBV19 and TRBJ2-4, reads DGGITQSPKYLFRKEGQNVTLSCEQNLNHDAMYWYRQDPGQGLRLIYYSQIVNDFQKGDIAEGYSVSREKKESFPLTVTSAQKNPTAFYLCASSIAQGIQYFGAGTRLSVL.

The V gene is TRBV14, the J gene TRBJ1-4; 8 bases match TRBD1. The CDR3 is 16 amino acids. The germline V gene encodes CDR1 SGHDN and CDR2 FVKESK. Trimming at V came to 5 bases and at J to 3 bases, leaving 8 bases not matched to a gene. Here the CDR3 DNA reads TGTGCCAGCAGCTCCAGACAGGGGATGGCTAATGAAAAACTGTTTTTT. It codes for CASSSRQGMANEKLFF.

This clone was found once. This rearrangement joins TRBV9 to TRBJ2-7, with a weak D call TRBD1 (6 bases). Between the trimmed V and J ends, which lost 0 bases and 6 bases, there was a span of 10 bases. Germline V lookup: CDR1 SGDLS, CDR2 YYNGEE. The CDR3 runs 13 residues. CDR3 sequence (DNA): TGTGCCAGCAGCGTAGGAACAGGGCCCGAGCAGTACTTC. This sequence encodes CASSVGTGPEQYF.

The V and J genes are TRBV10-2 and TRBJ2-4; TRBD2 agrees at 9 bases. The CDR3 is 16 residues long. The V gene end was trimmed by 6 bases and the J gene end by 0 bases; junction bases not matched to a gene: 6. Germline V gene sequence: CDR1 WSHSY, CDR2 SAAADI. The CDR3, as DNA: TGCGCCAGCAGGGTAGCGGGGGCGCTAGCCAAAAACATTCAGTACTTC. Translation: CASRVAGALAKNIQYF.

V is TRBV20-1 and J is TRBJ1-2; no firm D call. Germline lookup yields CDR1 DFQATT and CDR2 SNEGSKA (reference sequence). The V gene lost 3 bases and the J gene lost 8 bases, with 22 bases spanning the gap. CDR3 length: 15 amino acids. As DNA, the CDR3 is TGCAGTGCTAGTTGGGGTATCGTAAGGGAGGGAGGCTACACCTTC. Its translation: CSASWGIVREGGYTF.

The chain uses TRBV19 and TRBJ1-5; TRBD1 aligns across 7 bases. CDR3 length equals 14 residues. In germline, CDR1 is LNHDA, CDR2 SQIVND (reference sequence). With V trimmed by 6 bases and J by 5 bases, 7 bases remained unmatched. DNA of the CDR3: TGTGCCAGTAGCCGACAGGGTAGGGATCAGCCCCAGCATTTT. Encoded protein: CASSRQGRDQPQHF. The complete variable domain, with remaining parts taken from reference TRBV19 and TRBJ1-5, reads DGGITQSPKYLFRKEGQNVTLSCEQNLNHDAMYWYRQDPGQGLRLIYYSQIVNDFQKGDIAEGYSVSREKKESFPLTVTSAQKNPTAFYLCASSRQGRDQPQHFGDGTRLSIL.